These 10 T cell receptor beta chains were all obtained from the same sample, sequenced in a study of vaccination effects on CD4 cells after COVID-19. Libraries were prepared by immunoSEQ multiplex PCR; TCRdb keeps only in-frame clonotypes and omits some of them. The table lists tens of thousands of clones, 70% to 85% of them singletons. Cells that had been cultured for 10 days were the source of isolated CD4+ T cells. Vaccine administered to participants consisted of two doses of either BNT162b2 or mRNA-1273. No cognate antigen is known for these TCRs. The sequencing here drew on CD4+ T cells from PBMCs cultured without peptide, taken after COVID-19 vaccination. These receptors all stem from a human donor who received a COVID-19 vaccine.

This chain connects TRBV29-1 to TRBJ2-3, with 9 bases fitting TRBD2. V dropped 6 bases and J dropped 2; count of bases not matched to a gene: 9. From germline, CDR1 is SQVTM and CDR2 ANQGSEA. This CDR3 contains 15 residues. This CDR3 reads CSVAVSGGFTDTQYF. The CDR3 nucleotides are TGCAGCGTCGCCGTCAGCGGGGGGTTCACAGATACGCAGTATTTT.

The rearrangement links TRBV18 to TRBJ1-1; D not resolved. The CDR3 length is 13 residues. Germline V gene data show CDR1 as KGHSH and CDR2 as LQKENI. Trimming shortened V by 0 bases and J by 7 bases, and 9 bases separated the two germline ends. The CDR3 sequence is CASSPPHGDEAFF. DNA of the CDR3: TGTGCCAGCTCACCACCTCATGGGGATGAAGCTTTCTTT.

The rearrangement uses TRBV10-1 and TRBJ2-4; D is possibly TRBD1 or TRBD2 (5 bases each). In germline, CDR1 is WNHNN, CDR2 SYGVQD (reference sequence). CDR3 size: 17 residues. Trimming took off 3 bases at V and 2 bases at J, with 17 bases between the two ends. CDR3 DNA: TGCGCCAGCAGTGACGAGACCTACGGGACCACCAAAAACATTCAGTACTTC. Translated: CASSDETYGTTKNIQYF.

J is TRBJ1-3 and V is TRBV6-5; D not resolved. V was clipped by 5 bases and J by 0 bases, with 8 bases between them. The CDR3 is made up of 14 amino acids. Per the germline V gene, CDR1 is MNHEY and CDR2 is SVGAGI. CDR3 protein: CASSRSGSGNTIYF. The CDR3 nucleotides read TGTGCCAGCAGTAGGAGTGGCTCTGGAAACACCATATATTTT.

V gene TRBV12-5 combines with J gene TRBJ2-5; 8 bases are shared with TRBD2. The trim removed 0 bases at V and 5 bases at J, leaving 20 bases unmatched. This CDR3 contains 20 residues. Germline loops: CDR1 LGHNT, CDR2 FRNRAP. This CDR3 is CASGLVSILAGGNLHETQYF. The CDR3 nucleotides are TGTGCTAGTGGTTTGGTATCTATATTGGCGGGGGGAAACCTCCATGAGACCCAGTACTTC.

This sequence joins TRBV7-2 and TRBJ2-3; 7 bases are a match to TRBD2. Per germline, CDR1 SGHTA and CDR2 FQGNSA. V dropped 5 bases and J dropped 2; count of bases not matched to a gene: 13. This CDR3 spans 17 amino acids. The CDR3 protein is CASSAQAGYSPTDTQYF. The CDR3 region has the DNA TGTGCCAGCAGCGCTCAAGCGGGGTACTCTCCCACAGATACGCAGTATTTT.

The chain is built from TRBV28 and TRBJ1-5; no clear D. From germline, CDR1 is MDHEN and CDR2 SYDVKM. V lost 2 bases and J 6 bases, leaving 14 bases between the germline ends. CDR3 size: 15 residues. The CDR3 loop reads CASSLVTVPLQPQHF. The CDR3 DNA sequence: TGTGCCAGCAGTTTAGTGACCGTACCGCTTCAGCCCCAGCATTTT.

The CDR3 reads CASGTENTEAFF. The CDR3 nucleotides read TGTGCCAGCGGGACAGAGAACACTGAAGCTTTCTTT. The V call is TRBV6-5, the J call TRBJ1-1; 7 bases match TRBD1. Germline loops: CDR1 MNHEY, CDR2 SVGAGI. The CDR3 length is 12 residues. With 8 bases clipped from V and 1 base from J, the junction kept 1 base outside the gene matches.

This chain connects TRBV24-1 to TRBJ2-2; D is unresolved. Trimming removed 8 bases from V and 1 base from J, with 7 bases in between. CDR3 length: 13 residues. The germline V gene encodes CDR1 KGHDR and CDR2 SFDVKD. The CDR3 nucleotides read TGTGCCACCACAAACAGGAACACCGGGGAGCTGTTTTTT. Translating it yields CATTNRNTGELFF.

The CDR3: CASRSDRDGQPQHF. The CDR3 region has the DNA TGTGCCAGCAGGTCCGACAGGGATGGTCAGCCCCAGCATTTT. The chain carries TRBV28 and TRBJ1-5; 7 bases are shared with TRBD1. Losses at the gene ends were 6 bases for V and 6 bases for J; bases not matched to a gene: 8. The CDR3 runs 14 residues. CDR1 MDHEN and CDR2 SYDVKM come from the germline V gene.